This T cell receptor beta chain was identified in a study of cytomegalovirus exposure and HLA in healthy donors. Some clones are missing from TCRdb's copy, which holds only in-frame ones; the method was immunoSEQ multiplex PCR. The sample carries fewer than 250,000 clones, around 78% recorded once. This clone occurred a few times. This TCR was recovered from a woman aged 18-29 years in good health and CMV-seronegative. Sequencing was performed on PBMCs.

CDR3 protein: CASSPDGAGYEQYF. As DNA, the CDR3 is TGTGCCAGCTCACCAGACGGGGCAGGTTACGAGCAGTACTTC. The chain joins TRBV18 to TRBJ2-7; D might be TRBD1 or TRBD2, each matching 5 bases. The V and J ends lost 2 bases and 4 bases respectively, with 12 bases between them. CDR3 length: 14 residues. The germline CDR1 and CDR2 sequences are KGHSH and LQKENI.